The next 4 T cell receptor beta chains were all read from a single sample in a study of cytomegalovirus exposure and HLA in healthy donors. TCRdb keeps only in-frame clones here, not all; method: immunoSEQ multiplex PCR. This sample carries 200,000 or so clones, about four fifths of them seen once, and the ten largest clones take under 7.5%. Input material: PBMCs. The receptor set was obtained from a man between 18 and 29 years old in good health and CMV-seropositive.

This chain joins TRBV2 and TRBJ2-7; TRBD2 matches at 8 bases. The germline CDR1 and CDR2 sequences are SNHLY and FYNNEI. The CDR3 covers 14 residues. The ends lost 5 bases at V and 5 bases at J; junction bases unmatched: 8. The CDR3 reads CASSLTSGGNEQYF. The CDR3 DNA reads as TGTGCCAGCAGTTTAACTAGCGGCGGGAACGAGCAGTACTTC. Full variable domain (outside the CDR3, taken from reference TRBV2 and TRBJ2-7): EPEVTQTPSHQVTQMGQEVILRCVPISNHLYFYWYRQILGQKVEFLVSFYNNEISEKSEIFDDQFSVERPDGSNFTLKIRSTKLEDSAMYFCASSLTSGGNEQYFGPGTRLTVT.

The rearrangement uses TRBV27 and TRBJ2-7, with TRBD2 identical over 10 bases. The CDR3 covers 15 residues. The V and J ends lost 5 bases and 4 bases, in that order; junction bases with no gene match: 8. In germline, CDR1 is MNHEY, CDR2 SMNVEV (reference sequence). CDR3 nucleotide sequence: TGTGCCAGCAGTCCCACTAGCGGGACGAAGTACGAGCAGTACTTC. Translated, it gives CASSPTSGTKYEQYF.

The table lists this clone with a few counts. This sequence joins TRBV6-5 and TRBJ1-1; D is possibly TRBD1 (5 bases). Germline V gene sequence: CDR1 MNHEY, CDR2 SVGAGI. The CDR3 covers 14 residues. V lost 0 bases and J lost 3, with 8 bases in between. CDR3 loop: CASSYSSGDTEAFF. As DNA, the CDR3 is TGTGCCAGCAGTTACTCGTCGGGGGACACTGAAGCTTTCTTT.

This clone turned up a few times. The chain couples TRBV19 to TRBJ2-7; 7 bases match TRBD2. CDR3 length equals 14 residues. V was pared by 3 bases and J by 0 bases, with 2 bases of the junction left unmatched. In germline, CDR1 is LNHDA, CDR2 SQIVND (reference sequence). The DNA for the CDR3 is TGTGCCAGTAGTATTGGCGGGAGCTCCTACGAGCAGTACTTC. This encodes CASSIGGSSYEQYF.